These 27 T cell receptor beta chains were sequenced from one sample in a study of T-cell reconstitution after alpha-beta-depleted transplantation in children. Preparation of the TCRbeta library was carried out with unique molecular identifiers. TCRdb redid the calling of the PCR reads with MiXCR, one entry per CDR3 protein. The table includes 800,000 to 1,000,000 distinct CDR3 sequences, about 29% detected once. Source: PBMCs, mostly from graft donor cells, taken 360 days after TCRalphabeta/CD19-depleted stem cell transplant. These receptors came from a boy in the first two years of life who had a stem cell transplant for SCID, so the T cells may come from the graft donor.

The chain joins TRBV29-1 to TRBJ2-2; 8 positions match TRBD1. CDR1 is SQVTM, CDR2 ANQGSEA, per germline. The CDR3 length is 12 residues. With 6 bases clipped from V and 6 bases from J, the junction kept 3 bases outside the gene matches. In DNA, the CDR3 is TGCAGCGTGCAGGGGGCCCCCGGGGAGCTGTTTTTT. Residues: CSVQGAPGELFF.

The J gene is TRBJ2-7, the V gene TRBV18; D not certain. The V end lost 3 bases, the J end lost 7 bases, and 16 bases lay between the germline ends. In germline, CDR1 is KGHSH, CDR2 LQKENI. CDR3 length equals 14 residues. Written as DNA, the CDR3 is TGTGCCAGCTCACCGTTCTATGGGGAAATGGAGCAGTACTTC. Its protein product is CASSPFYGEMEQYF.

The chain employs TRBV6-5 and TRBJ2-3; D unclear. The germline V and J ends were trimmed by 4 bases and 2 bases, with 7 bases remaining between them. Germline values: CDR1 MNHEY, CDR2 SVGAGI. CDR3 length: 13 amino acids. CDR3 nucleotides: TGTGCCAGCAGTTTTTTTGACACAGATACGCAGTATTTT. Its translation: CASSFFDTDTQYF.

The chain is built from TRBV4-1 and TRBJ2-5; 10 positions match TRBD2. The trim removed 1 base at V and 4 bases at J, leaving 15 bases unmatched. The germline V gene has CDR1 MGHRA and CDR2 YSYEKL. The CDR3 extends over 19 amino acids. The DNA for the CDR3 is TGCGCCAGCAGCCAAGCGGAGACGGTAGCGGGGGGATTAGTAGAGACCCAGTACTTC. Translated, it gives CASSQAETVAGGLVETQYF.

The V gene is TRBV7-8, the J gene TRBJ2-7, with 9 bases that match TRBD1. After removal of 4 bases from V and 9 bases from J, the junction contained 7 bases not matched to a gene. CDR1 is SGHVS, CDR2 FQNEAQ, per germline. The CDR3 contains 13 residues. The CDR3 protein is CASSSSDRGRQYF. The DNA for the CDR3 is TGTGCCAGCAGCTCCTCGGACAGGGGACGGCAGTACTTC.

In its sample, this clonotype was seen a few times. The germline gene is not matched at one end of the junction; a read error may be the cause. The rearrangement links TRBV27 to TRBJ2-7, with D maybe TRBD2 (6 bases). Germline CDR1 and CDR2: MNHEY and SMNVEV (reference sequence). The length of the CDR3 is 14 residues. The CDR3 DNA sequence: TGTGCCAGCAGTCTATCCTCGGGGGTCTACGAGCAGTACTTC. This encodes CASSLSSGVYEQYF.

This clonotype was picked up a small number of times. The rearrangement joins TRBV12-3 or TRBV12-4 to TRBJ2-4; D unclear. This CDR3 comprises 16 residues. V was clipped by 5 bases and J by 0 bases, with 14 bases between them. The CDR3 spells CASSPGGNLAKNIQYF. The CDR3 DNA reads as TGTGCCAGCAGTCCGGGTGGTAACTTAGCCAAAAACATTCAGTACTTC.

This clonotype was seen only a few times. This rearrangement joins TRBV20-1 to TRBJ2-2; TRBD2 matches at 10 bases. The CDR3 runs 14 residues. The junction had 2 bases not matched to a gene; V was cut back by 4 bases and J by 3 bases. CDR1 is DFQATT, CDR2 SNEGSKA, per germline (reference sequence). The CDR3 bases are TGCAGTGCTACTAGCGGGGGTCACACCGGGGAGCTGTTTTTT. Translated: CSATSGGHTGELFF.

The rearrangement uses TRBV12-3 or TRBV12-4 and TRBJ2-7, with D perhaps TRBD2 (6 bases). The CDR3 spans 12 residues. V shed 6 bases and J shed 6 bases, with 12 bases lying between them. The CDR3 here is CASRKLASEQYF. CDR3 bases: TGTGCCAGCAGAAAACTAGCCTCCGAGCAGTACTTC.

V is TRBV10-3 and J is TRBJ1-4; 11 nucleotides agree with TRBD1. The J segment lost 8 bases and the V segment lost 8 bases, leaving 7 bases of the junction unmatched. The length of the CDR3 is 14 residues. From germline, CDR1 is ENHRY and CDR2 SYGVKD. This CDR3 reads CAIGSGDRGEKLFF. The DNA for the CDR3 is TGTGCCATCGGTTCTGGGGACAGGGGGGAAAAACTGTTTTTT.

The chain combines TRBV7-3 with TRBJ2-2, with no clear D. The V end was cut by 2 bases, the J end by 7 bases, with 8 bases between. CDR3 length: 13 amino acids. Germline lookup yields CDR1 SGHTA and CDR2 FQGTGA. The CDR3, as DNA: TGTGCCAGCAGCTTAGGCCTTAACGGGGAGCTGTTTTTT. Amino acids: CASSLGLNGELFF.

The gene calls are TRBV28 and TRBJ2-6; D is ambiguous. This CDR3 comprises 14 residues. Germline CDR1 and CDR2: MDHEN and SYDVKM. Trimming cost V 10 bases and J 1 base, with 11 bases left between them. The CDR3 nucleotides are TGTGCCACCCTTAGAAGGTCTGGGGCCAACGTCCTGACTTTC. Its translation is CATLRRSGANVLTF. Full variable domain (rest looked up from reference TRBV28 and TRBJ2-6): DVKVTQSSRYLVKRTGEKVFLECVQDMDHENMFWYRQDPGLGLRLIYFSYDVKMKEKGDIPEGYSVSREKKERFSLILESASTNQTSMYLCATLRRSGANVLTFGAGSRLTVL.

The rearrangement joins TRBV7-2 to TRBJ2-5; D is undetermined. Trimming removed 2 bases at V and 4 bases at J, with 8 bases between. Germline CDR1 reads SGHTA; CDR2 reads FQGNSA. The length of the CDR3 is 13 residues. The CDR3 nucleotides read TGTGCCAGCAGCTTAAGGACGGGAGAGACCCAGTACTTC. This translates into CASSLRTGETQYF.

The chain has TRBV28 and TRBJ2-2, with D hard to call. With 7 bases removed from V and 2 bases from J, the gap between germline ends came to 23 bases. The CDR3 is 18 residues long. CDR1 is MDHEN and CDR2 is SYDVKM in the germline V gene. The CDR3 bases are TGTGCCAGCACCCTCGGGCCAATACACTGGGGAAACACCGGGGAGCTGTTTTTT. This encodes CASTLGPIHWGNTGELFF.

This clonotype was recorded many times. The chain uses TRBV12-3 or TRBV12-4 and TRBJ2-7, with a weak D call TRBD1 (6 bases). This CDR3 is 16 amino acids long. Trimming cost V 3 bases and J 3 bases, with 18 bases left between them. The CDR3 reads CASSFIMGAFLYEQYF. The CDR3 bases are TGTGCCAGCAGTTTTATAATGGGGGCGTTTCTCTACGAGCAGTACTTC.

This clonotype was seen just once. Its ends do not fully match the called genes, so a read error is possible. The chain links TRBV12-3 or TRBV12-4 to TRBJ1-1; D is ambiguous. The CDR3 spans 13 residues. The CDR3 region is CGSSPHLRTEAFF. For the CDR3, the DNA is TGTGGCAGCAGTCCGCATCTCCGTACTGAAGCTTTCTTT.

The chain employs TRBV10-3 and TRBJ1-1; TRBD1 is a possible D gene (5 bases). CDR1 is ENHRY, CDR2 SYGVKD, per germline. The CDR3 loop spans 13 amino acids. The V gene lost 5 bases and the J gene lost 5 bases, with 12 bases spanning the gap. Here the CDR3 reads CAISHREGTEAFF. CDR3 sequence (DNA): TGTGCCATCAGTCACCGGGAGGGGACTGAAGCTTTCTTT.

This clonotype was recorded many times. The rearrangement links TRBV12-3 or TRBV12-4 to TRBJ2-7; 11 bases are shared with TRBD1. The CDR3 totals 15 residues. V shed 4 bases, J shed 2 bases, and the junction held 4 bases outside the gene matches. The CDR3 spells CASSSRDRGTYEQYF. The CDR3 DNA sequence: TGTGCCAGCAGTTCCCGGGACAGGGGGACCTACGAGCAGTACTTC.

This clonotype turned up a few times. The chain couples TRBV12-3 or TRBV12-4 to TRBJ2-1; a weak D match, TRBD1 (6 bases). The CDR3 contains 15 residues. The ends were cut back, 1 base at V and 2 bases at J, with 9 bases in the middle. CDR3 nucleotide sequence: TGTGCCAGCAGTTTAGGCTCAGGGGCCTACAATGAGCAGTTCTTC. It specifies CASSLGSGAYNEQFF.

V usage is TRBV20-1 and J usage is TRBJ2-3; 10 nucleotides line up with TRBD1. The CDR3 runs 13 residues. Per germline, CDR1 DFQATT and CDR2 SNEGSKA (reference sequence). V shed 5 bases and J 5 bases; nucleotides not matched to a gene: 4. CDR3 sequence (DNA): TGCAGTGCTCTGGACAGGGGGGGAGATACGCAGTATTTT. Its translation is CSALDRGGDTQYF.

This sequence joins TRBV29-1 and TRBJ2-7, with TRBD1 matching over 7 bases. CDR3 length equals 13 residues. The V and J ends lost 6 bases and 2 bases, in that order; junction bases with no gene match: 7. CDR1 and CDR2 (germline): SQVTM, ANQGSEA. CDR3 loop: CSVGWTGTYEQYF. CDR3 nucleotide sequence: TGCAGCGTCGGTTGGACAGGAACCTACGAGCAGTACTTC.

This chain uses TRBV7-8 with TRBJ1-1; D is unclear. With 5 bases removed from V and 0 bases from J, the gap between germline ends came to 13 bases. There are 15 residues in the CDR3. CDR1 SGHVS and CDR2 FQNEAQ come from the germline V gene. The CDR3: CASSPNSLMNTEAFF. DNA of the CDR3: TGTGCCAGCAGCCCCAACTCTCTCATGAACACTGAAGCTTTCTTT.

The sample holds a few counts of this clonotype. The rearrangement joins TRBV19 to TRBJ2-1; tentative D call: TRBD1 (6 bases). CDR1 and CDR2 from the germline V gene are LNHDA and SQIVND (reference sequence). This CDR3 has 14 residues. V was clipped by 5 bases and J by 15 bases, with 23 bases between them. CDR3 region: CASSQAEGTLNPFF. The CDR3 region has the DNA TGTGCCAGTAGTCAGGCCGAGGGGACACTAAATCCGTTCTTC.

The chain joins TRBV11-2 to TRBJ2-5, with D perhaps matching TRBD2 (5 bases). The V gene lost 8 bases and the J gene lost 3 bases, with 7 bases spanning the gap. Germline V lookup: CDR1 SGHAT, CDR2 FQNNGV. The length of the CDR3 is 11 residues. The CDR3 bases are TGTGCCAGCGCGAGGGAAGAGACCCAGTACTTC. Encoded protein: CASAREETQYF.

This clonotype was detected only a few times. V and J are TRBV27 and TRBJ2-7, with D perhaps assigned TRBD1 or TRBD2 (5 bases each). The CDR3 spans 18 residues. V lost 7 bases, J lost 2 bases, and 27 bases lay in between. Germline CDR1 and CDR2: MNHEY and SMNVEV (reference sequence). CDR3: CASKGPISRDVKTYEQYF. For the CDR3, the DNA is TGTGCCAGCAAGGGCCCTATCTCCCGGGACGTTAAAACCTACGAGCAGTACTTC.

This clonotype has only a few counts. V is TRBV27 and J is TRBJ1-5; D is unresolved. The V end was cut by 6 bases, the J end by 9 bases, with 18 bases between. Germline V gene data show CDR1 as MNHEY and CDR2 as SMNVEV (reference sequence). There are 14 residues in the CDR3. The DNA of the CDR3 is TGTGCCAGCAGCCCGTTTCTGGGTTCTCTGCCCCAGCATTTT. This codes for CASSPFLGSLPQHF.

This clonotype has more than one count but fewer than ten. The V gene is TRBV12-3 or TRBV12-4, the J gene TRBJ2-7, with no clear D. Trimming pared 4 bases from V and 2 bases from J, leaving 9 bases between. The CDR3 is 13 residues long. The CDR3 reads CASSSKPPYEQYF. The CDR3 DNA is TGTGCCAGCAGTTCCAAGCCTCCCTACGAGCAGTACTTC.